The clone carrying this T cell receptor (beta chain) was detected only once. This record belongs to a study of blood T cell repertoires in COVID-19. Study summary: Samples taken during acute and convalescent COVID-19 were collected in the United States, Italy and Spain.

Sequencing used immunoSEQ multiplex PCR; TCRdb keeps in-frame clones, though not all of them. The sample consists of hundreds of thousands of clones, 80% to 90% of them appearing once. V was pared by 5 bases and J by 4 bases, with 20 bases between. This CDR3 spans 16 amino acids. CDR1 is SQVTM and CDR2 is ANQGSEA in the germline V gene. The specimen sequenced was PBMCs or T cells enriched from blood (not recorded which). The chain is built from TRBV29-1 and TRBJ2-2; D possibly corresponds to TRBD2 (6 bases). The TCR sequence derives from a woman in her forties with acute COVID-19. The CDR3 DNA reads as TGCAGCGTTAAGGTCATGGGAGGCCCGGGCACCGGGGAGCTGTTTTTT. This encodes CSVKVMGGPGTGELFF.